A single sample gave rise to the 24 T cell receptor beta chains below, sequenced in a study of Tregs in tolerant kidney transplant recipients. Clones were read by immunoSEQ multiplex PCR, and TCRdb kept only the in-frame ones, dropping some. This table has about 240,000 clones, roughly 84% appearing once. The source material was CD4+ T cells from blood. These receptors all stem from a human donor in good health.

The genes are TRBV18 and TRBJ2-7; possibly TRBD2 for D (6 bases). Germline V gives CDR1 KGHSH, CDR2 LQKENI. Trimming shortened V by 3 bases and J by 6 bases, and 15 bases separated the two germline ends. The CDR3 totals 14 residues. The CDR3 nucleotides are TGTGCCAGCTCACCTCGACAATCGGGGGTCGAGCAGTACTTC. Protein sequence: CASSPRQSGVEQYF.

V and J are TRBV10-3 and TRBJ2-1, with D possibly matching TRBD1 (6 bases). This CDR3 is 14 amino acids long. Germline CDR1 reads ENHRY; CDR2 reads SYGVKD. Trimming took 9 bases from V and 1 from J, leaving 13 bases between them. The CDR3 reads CAIRARGSYNEQFF. Here the CDR3 DNA reads TGTGCCATTAGGGCGAGGGGGTCCTACAATGAGCAGTTCTTC.

The genes are TRBV29-1 and TRBJ1-2; D unclear. The V gene lost 0 bases and the J gene lost 3 bases, with 5 bases spanning the gap. CDR3 size: 12 residues. Per germline, CDR1 SQVTM and CDR2 ANQGSEA. The CDR3 region is CSVEERYYGYTF. The CDR3 DNA follows: TGCAGCGTTGAAGAAAGATACTATGGCTACACCTTC.

The rearrangement joins TRBV6-1 to TRBJ2-5; 9 nucleotides line up with TRBD2. The DNA matches TRBJ2-7 better at its end, which makes the J call doubtful. The CDR3 sequence is 18 residues long. The V gene's germline CDR1 is MNHNS and CDR2 SASEGT. The CDR3 protein is CASSEYHLAGSPTYEQYF. The DNA of the CDR3 is TGTGCCAGCAGTGAATACCACCTAGCGGGGTCCCCGACCTACGAGCAGTACTTC.

The chain recombines TRBV11-2 with TRBJ2-3; D unclear. This CDR3 is 11 amino acids long. Germline CDR1 and CDR2: SGHAT and FQNNGV. V lost 5 bases, J lost 2 bases, and 2 bases lay in between. Here the CDR3 reads CASSPTDTQYF. In DNA, the CDR3 is TGTGCCAGCAGCCCCACAGATACGCAGTATTTT. Supplemented by reference TRBV11-2 and TRBJ2-3, the full variable domain reads EAGVAQSPRYKIIEKRQSVAFWCNPISGHATLYWYQQILGQGPKLLIQFQNNGVVDDSQLPKDRFSAERLKGVDSTLKIQPAKLEDSAVYLCASSPTDTQYFGPGTRLTVL.

A few counts support this clone. The chain couples TRBV5-6 to TRBJ1-1; D remains unclear. V was trimmed by 2 bases and J by 2 bases, leaving 10 bases between them. The CDR3 runs 14 residues. Germline loops: CDR1 SGHDT, CDR2 YYEEEE. The CDR3 reads CASSFGGRNTEAFF. The CDR3 bases are TGTGCCAGCAGCTTTGGCGGACGAAACACTGAAGCTTTCTTT.

This chain joins TRBV7-9 and TRBJ1-2; 8 bases map to TRBD1. There are 14 residues in the CDR3. V shed 5 bases and J 4 bases; nucleotides not matched to a gene: 6. The germline gives CDR1 SEHNR, CDR2 FQNEAQ (reference sequence). The CDR3 nucleotides read TGTGCCAGCAGCCCAACGGACAGGGTCTATGGCTACACCTTC. As protein: CASSPTDRVYGYTF. Full variable domain (outside the CDR3, taken from reference TRBV7-9 and TRBJ1-2): DTGVSQNPRHKITKRGQNVTFRCDPISEHNRLYWYRQTLGQGPEFLTYFQNEAQLEKSRLLSDRFSAERPKGSFSTLEIQRTEQGDSAMYLCASSPTDRVYGYTFGSGTRLTVV.

The chain uses TRBV5-1 and TRBJ1-3; D ambiguous. Germline values: CDR1 SGHRS, CDR2 YFSETQ. The CDR3 consists of 14 residues. V gave up 1 base and J gave up 3 bases, with 8 bases separating them. In nucleotides, the CDR3 is TGCGCCAGCAGCTTGACTCCCCTTGGAAACACCATATATTTT. Translation: CASSLTPLGNTIYF.

The gene calls are TRBV6-1 and TRBJ1-2, with D maybe TRBD1 (6 bases). Trimming left V 5 bases short and J 4 bases short, with 14 bases between. In germline, CDR1 is MNHNS, CDR2 SASEGT. The CDR3 runs to 14 residues. The CDR3 nucleotides read TGTGCCAGCAGTATACGGGACAAAAGCTATGGCTACACCTTC. Encoded protein: CASSIRDKSYGYTF.

The rearrangement links TRBV18 to TRBJ2-7, with 9 bases fitting TRBD2. CDR1 and CDR2 from the germline V gene are KGHSH and LQKENI. Germline trimming cut 1 base from V and 2 bases from J; bases unmatched to any gene: 6. CDR3 size: 16 residues. CDR3 in amino acids: CASSPLGLAGAYEQYF. The DNA for the CDR3 is TGTGCCAGCTCACCACTGGGGTTAGCGGGAGCCTACGAGCAGTACTTC.

The rearrangement uses TRBV18 and TRBJ1-2; a weak D match, TRBD1 (5 bases). Germline CDR1 reads KGHSH; CDR2 reads LQKENI. The CDR3 is 14 amino acids. V shed 2 bases and J shed 3 bases, with 10 bases lying between them. The CDR3 DNA reads as TGTGCCAGCTCACCAGCCAGGGACGACTATGGCTACACCTTC. Protein sequence: CASSPARDDYGYTF.

The chain uses TRBV6-4 and TRBJ2-7; a weak D match, TRBD2 (6 bases). CDR1 and CDR2 (germline): MRHNA, SNTAGT. Trimming took 2 bases from V and 9 from J, leaving 17 bases between them. The CDR3 sequence is 14 residues long. The CDR3 nucleotides read TGTGCCAGCAGTGACCCGGGCCCCCCGGAGGGGCAGTACTTC. Its protein is CASSDPGPPEGQYF.

CDR3 nucleotides: TGCGCCAGCAGTGAAGGGGGCTCCTACAATGAGCAGTTCTTC. It translates to CASSEGGSYNEQFF. The chain is built from TRBV10-1 and TRBJ2-1, with D maybe TRBD1 (6 bases). This CDR3 region has 14 residues. CDR1 is WNHNN and CDR2 is SYGVQD in the germline V gene (reference sequence). V lost 3 bases and J 0 bases, leaving 6 bases between the germline ends.

The rearrangement uses TRBV6-5 and TRBJ1-5; possibly TRBD1 for D (6 bases). The CDR3 sequence is 13 residues long. Germline-derived CDR1 and CDR2 are MNHEY and SVGAGI. V was trimmed by 8 bases and J by 7 bases, leaving 15 bases between them. The CDR3 DNA follows: TGTGCCAGCGTACAGGGAGTAGGGCAGCCCCAGCATTTT. The encoded protein is CASVQGVGQPQHF.

The chain joins TRBV30 to TRBJ1-3; tentative D call: TRBD1 (5 bases). The germline V gene has CDR1 GTSNPN and CDR2 SVGIG (reference sequence). The CDR3 is 15 amino acids. Trimming removed 4 bases from V and 2 bases from J, with 15 bases in between. The CDR3 sequence is CAWTPRLGPGNTIYF. Written as DNA, the CDR3 is TGTGCCTGGACCCCCCGTCTGGGACCTGGAAACACCATATATTTT.

This clone has only one observation. This chain links TRBV7-2 with TRBJ2-3; D uncertain. CDR3 size: 14 residues. The ends were cut back, 4 bases at V and 3 bases at J, with 11 bases in the middle. Per germline, CDR1 SGHTA and CDR2 FQGNSA. CDR3 loop: CASSSIVATDTQYF. Here the CDR3 DNA reads TGTGCCAGCAGCTCCATTGTTGCAACAGATACGCAGTATTTT.

The chain couples TRBV5-1 to TRBJ2-7, with 11 bases matching TRBD1. This CDR3 spans 15 amino acids. The ends lost 1 base at V and 9 bases at J; junction bases unmatched: 9. Looked up from germline, CDR1 is SGHRS and CDR2 is YFSETQ. CDR3 residues: CASSLQGTGGSWQYF. CDR3 nucleotide sequence: TGCGCCAGCAGCTTGCAGGGGACAGGGGGGTCCTGGCAGTACTTC.

The gene calls are TRBV5-1 and TRBJ1-2, with D unclear. Germline CDR1 SGHRS, CDR2 YFSETQ. Trimming took 4 bases from V and 2 from J, leaving 12 bases between them. This CDR3 has 14 residues. The CDR3 nucleotides read TGCGCCAGCAGCCGGGAGGGCGGAAACTATGGCTACACCTTC. Its translation is CASSREGGNYGYTF.

This chain uses TRBV2 with TRBJ2-7; D uncertain. The V and J ends lost 9 bases and 2 bases respectively, with 8 bases between them. Germline-derived CDR1 and CDR2 are SNHLY and FYNNEI. The length of the CDR3 is 11 residues. The CDR3 DNA sequence: TGTGCCAGTCTCTTCGCCTACGAGCAGTACTTC. This translates into CASLFAYEQYF.

The J gene is TRBJ1-6, the V gene TRBV5-1; D unclear. V was pared by 0 bases and J by 8 bases, with 12 bases between. Germline V gives CDR1 SGHRS, CDR2 YFSETQ. The CDR3 extends over 15 amino acids. Here the CDR3 reads CASSLEDAIDSPLHF. In nucleotides, the CDR3 is TGCGCCAGCAGCTTGGAGGACGCGATCGATTCACCCCTCCACTTT.

The rearrangement uses TRBV14 and TRBJ1-4; 7 bases are a match to TRBD1. The CDR3 spans 14 residues. The V gene end was trimmed by 4 bases and the J gene end by 11 bases; junction bases not matched to a gene: 10. Germline assignment: CDR1 SGHDN and CDR2 FVKESK. The CDR3, as DNA: TGTGCCAGCAGCCTTCAGGGGGGCAGGGGGAAACTGTTTTTT. It codes for CASSLQGGRGKLFF.

This clone was picked up one time. The gene calls are TRBV5-6 and TRBJ2-5; D is possibly TRBD2 (5 bases). V was clipped by 4 bases and J by 2 bases, with 15 bases between them. Germline CDR1 reads SGHDT; CDR2 reads YYEEEE. The CDR3 is made up of 15 amino acids. Written as DNA, the CDR3 is TGTGCCAGCAGCCCCGGCCAGCGGATTCAAGAGACCCAGTACTTC. This encodes CASSPGQRIQETQYF.

This clone was observed a few times. The same CDR3 also results from other DNA sequences found in this sample. The chain has TRBV5-1 and TRBJ2-3; D not resolved. Germline CDR1 reads SGHRS; CDR2 reads YFSETQ. The CDR3 totals 13 residues. V was cut by 4 bases and J by 0 bases, with 6 bases left in between. The CDR3 sequence is CASSRDSTDTQYF. The CDR3 DNA reads as TGCGCCAGCAGCCGCGACAGCACAGATACGCAGTATTTT.

The chain links TRBV30 to TRBJ1-6, with no clear D. In germline, CDR1 is GTSNPN, CDR2 SVGIG (reference sequence). V was trimmed by 2 bases and J by 7 bases, leaving 15 bases between them. The CDR3 covers 15 residues. CDR3 in DNA: TGTGCCTGGAGTCCCAAAGGGAGGCTGAATTCACCCCTCCACTTT. Protein sequence: CAWSPKGRLNSPLHF.